The T cell receptor (beta chain) described here comes from a study of breast tumors, draining lymph nodes, adjacent tissues. A single record per CDR3 protein comes from TCRdb applying MiXCR to the multiplex PCR reads. The data show about 53,000 distinct CDR3 sequences, under 45% seen once. The germline V gene encodes CDR1 LGHNA and CDR2 YSLEER. The V end lost 0 bases, the J end lost 4 bases, and 9 bases lay between the germline ends. This CDR3 region has 14 residues. Study-level findings and limits: Tumor T cell lymph node origin was a supported hypothesis, not proven.

This clonotype was recorded at least ten times. What it binds is not known. V and J are TRBV4-3 and TRBJ2-5; possible D gene TRBD1, 5 bases. The sequencing sample was made of breast tumor tissue. This receptor was identified in a female donor with breast cancer. Some clones in this sample may be carry-over from other donors' samples. The CDR3 DNA reads TGCGCCAGCAGCCAAGAAGGCAGGGCAGAGACCCAGTACTTC. Amino acid sequence: CASSQEGRAETQYF.